Following are 11 T cell receptor beta chains from one sample sequenced in a study of blood T cell repertoires in COVID-19. Libraries were prepared by immunoSEQ multiplex PCR; TCRdb keeps only in-frame clonotypes and omits some of them. The table includes over 150,000 clones, roughly four fifths detected once. The sequencing input was peripheral blood. The source of these receptors is a woman between 70 and 85 years old with COVID-19, enrolled during active disease.

The CDR3 region is CASSARGIASGANVLTF. For the CDR3, the DNA is TGTGCCAGCAGCGCTCGGGGGATTGCCTCTGGGGCCAACGTCCTGACTTTC. The chain combines TRBV9 with TRBJ2-6; D perhaps matches TRBD2 (6 bases). Germline loops: CDR1 SGDLS, CDR2 YYNGEE. V was cut by 3 bases and J by 0 bases, with 13 bases left in between. The CDR3 extends over 17 amino acids.

This clone was seen a single time. The genes are TRBV27 and TRBJ1-1; D not resolved. The V end was cut by 2 bases, the J end by 6 bases, with 10 bases between. CDR1 is MNHEY and CDR2 is SMNVEV in the germline V gene (reference sequence). The CDR3 runs 13 residues. CDR3 sequence: CASSLGRVSEAFF. The CDR3 bases are TGTGCCAGCAGTTTAGGGAGGGTGTCTGAAGCTTTCTTT.

The CDR3 DNA sequence: TGTGCCAGTAGCCCTGGGACAGGGCGAGGCAATCAGCCCCAGCATTTT. Protein product: CASSPGTGRGNQPQHF. The rearrangement links TRBV19 to TRBJ1-5, with TRBD1 matching 9 bases. The J segment lost 2 bases and the V segment lost 6 bases, leaving 8 bases of the junction unmatched. CDR3 size: 16 residues. Germline CDR1 LNHDA, CDR2 SQIVND (reference sequence).

The genes are TRBV7-2 and TRBJ2-2; D perhaps matches TRBD2 (6 bases). CDR3 length equals 14 residues. Per the germline V gene, CDR1 is SGHTA and CDR2 is FQGNSA. With 5 bases removed from V and 7 bases from J, the gap between germline ends came to 14 bases. This CDR3 reads CASSVTLAFGELFF. CDR3 nucleotide sequence: TGTGCCAGCAGCGTGACACTAGCTTTCGGGGAGCTGTTTTTT. The complete variable domain, with remaining parts taken from reference TRBV7-2 and TRBJ2-2, reads GAGVSQSPSNKVTEKGKDVELRCDPISGHTALYWYRQSLGQGLEFLIYFQGNSAPDKSGLPSDRFSAERTGGSVSTLTIQRTQQEDSAVYLCASSVTLAFGELFFGEGSRLTVL.

The chain joins TRBV14 to TRBJ2-1; 10 bases fit TRBD2. CDR1 is SGHDN, CDR2 FVKESK, per germline. There are 15 residues in the CDR3. V dropped 5 bases and J dropped 5; count of bases not matched to a gene: 6. Here the CDR3 DNA reads TGTGCCAGCAGCGTCAGGACTAGCGGAAACAATGAGCAGTTCTTC. Its protein product is CASSVRTSGNNEQFF.

The chain combines TRBV14 with TRBJ2-5; tentative D call: TRBD1 (6 bases). In germline, CDR1 is SGHDN, CDR2 FVKESK. Trimming removed 1 base at V and 4 bases at J, with 13 bases between. This CDR3 spans 15 amino acids. Written as DNA, the CDR3 is TGTGCCAGCAGCCAAGGGATCAGGGGAAGAGAGACCCAGTACTTC. Translated, it gives CASSQGIRGRETQYF. Full variable domain (outside the CDR3, taken from reference TRBV14 and TRBJ2-5): EAGVTQFPSHSVIEKGQTVTLRCDPISGHDNLYWYRRVMGKEIKFLLHFVKESKQDESGMPNNRFLAERTGGTYSTLKVQPAELEDSGVYFCASSQGIRGRETQYFGPGTRLLVL.

The CDR3 sequence: CASSLTGTQETQYF. The CDR3 DNA reads TGCGCCAGCAGCTTGACCGGGACACAAGAGACCCAGTACTTC. The J gene is TRBJ2-5, the V gene TRBV5-1; maybe TRBD1 (6 bases). V dropped 1 base and J dropped 2 bases, with 9 bases sitting between them. The CDR3 is made up of 14 amino acids. Germline V gives CDR1 SGHRS, CDR2 YFSETQ. Supplemented by reference TRBV5-1 and TRBJ2-5, the full variable domain reads KAGVTQTPRYLIKTRGQQVTLSCSPISGHRSVSWYQQTPGQGLQFLFEYFSETQRNKGNFPGRFSGRQFSNSRSEMNVSTLELGDSALYLCASSLTGTQETQYFGPGTRLLVL.

Regarding this clone: One end of the junction fails to match germline, which may point to a read error. The chain employs TRBV18 and TRBJ1-4, with TRBD1 matching 7 bases. This CDR3 has 13 residues. CDR1 is KGHSH, CDR2 LQKENI, per germline. The chain's CDR3 is CASTPGTDEKLFF. For the CDR3, the DNA is TGTGCCAGCACACCCGGGACAGATGAAAAACTGTTTTTT.

Note on this clone: At one boundary the junction diverges from the germline segment, which might be a read error. The chain is built from TRBV19 and TRBJ1-2; TRBD1 agrees at 8 bases. The CDR3 extends over 14 amino acids. Per the germline V gene, CDR1 is LNHDA and CDR2 is SQIVND (reference sequence). CDR3 loop: CASSIGTGSSGFSF. Here the CDR3 DNA reads TGTGCCAGTAGTATAGGGACAGGGAGTTCGGGGTTCTCCTTC.

The chain joins TRBV7-2 to TRBJ2-5, with a tentative D call TRBD2 (5 bases). V was clipped by 8 bases and J by 5 bases, with 15 bases between them. CDR1 is SGHTA and CDR2 is FQGNSA in the germline V gene. CDR3 length equals 13 residues. The CDR3 reads CASSIAFQETQYF. As DNA, the CDR3 is TGTGCCAGCTCAATAGCGTTTCAGGAGACCCAGTACTTC.

The chain couples TRBV28 to TRBJ1-5; D gene unclear. V was shortened by 2 bases and J by 2 bases, with 4 bases between the two germline ends. The CDR3 sequence is 13 residues long. From germline, CDR1 is MDHEN and CDR2 SYDVKM. CDR3 coding DNA: TGTGCCAGCAGTTTACATGGCAATCAGCCCCAGCATTTT. Translating gives CASSLHGNQPQHF.